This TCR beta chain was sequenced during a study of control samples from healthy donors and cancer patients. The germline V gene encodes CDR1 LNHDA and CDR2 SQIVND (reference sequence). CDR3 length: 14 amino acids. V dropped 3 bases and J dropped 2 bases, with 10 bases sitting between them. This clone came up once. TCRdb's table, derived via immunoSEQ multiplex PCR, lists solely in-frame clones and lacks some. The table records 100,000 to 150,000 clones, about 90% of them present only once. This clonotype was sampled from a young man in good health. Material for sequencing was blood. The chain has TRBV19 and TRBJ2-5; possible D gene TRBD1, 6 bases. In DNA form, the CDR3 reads TGTGCCAGTAGTATCGGACAGTCTCAAGAGACCCAGTACTTC. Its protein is CASSIGQSQETQYF.